This T cell receptor (beta chain) was recovered during a study of blood T cell repertoires in COVID-19. Across the whole study: PBMCs, B-cell-depleted T cells, or T cells provided the cDNA or gDNA that made up the material.

Cohort assignment relied on participant-reported clinical history. The CDR3 contains 12 residues. Trimming pared 8 bases from V and 13 bases from J, leaving 15 bases between. Germline V gives CDR1 MNHEY, CDR2 SMNVEV (reference sequence). Assay: immunoSEQ multiplex PCR; the TCRdb copy retains only in-frame clones and omits some. The sample consists of roughly 330,000 clones, more than 75% of them appearing once. The sequenced sample was PBMCs or T cells enriched from blood (not recorded which). This clonotype was sampled from a young woman who had recovered from COVID-19. The chain combines TRBV27 with TRBJ1-6; no definite D call. The chain's CDR3 is CASRREDIPLHF. Written as DNA, the CDR3 is TGTGCCAGCCGACGGGAAGATATCCCCCTCCACTTT.